Presented here are 7 T cell receptor beta chains from one specimen sequenced in a study of T cells in Graves' hyperthyroidism and ophthalmopathy. Amplification of TCR beta CDR3 regions was performed using RNA transcripts as template. Primed by the HTBI set, a first-round RT-PCR was run on the TCR CDR3. In TCRdb, the multiplex PCR reads were re-called with MiXCR into one record per CDR3 protein. The table has about 110,000 distinct CDR3 sequences, roughly 15% seen once. The sequenced sample consisted of blood. Every receptor here comes from a woman between 45 and 60 years old with Graves' hyperthyroidism.

This clonotype came up many times. The chain links TRBV10-2 to TRBJ1-5; TRBD1 matches 11 bases. CDR3 length: 15 residues. The V segment lost 2 bases and the J segment 5 bases; nucleotides outside the gene matches: 2. Germline V lookup: CDR1 WSHSY, CDR2 SAAADI. In DNA form, the CDR3 reads TGCGCCAGCAGTGAGGCGGGACAGGGGGATCAGCCCCAGCATTTT. Translating gives CASSEAGQGDQPQHF.

The table lists this clonotype with many counts. V gene TRBV7-8 combines with J gene TRBJ1-1; D is unclear. Germline CDR1 and CDR2: SGHVS and FQNEAQ. The CDR3 length is 15 residues. Deletions cut 0 bases from V and 0 bases from J, with 8 bases between. In nucleotides, the CDR3 is TGTGCCAGCAGCTTAGCGCCGCAAATGAACACTGAAGCTTTCTTT. This translates into CASSLAPQMNTEAFF.

The rearrangement joins TRBV28 to TRBJ1-1, with 7 bases aligning to TRBD1. Germline V gene data show CDR1 as MDHEN and CDR2 as SYDVKM. The CDR3 has 13 amino acids. Trimming removed 6 bases from V and 11 bases from J; junction bases left unmatched: 12. The CDR3 is CASSQDWRGQAFF. The CDR3, as DNA: TGTGCCAGCAGCCAAGACTGGAGGGGGCAGGCTTTCTTT.

This sequence joins TRBV7-9 and TRBJ1-1; D is perhaps TRBD1 (5 bases). The CDR3 is 16 amino acids. Trimming took 5 bases from V and 2 from J, leaving 18 bases between them. The germline V gene encodes CDR1 SEHNR and CDR2 FQNEAQ (reference sequence). CDR3 sequence: CASSTPSGTLNTEAFF. The CDR3 nucleotides are TGTGCCAGCAGCACGCCCTCCGGGACGCTTAACACTGAAGCTTTCTTT.

The table lists this clonotype with a few counts. The chain joins TRBV25-1 to TRBJ2-3; TRBD2 matches 15 bases. The V segment lost 5 bases and the J segment 2 bases; nucleotides outside the gene matches: 8. This CDR3 has 18 amino acids. Germline-derived CDR1 and CDR2 are MGHDK and SYGVNS. This CDR3 is CASSTRTSGRDYTDTQYF. Written as DNA, the CDR3 is TGTGCCAGCAGTACCCGGACTAGCGGGAGGGATTACACAGATACGCAGTATTTT.

This clonotype was seen at least ten times. V gene TRBV10-3 combines with J gene TRBJ1-1, with 8 bases aligning to TRBD1. Trimming at V came to 3 bases and at J to 4 bases, leaving 10 bases not matched to a gene. Germline-derived CDR1 and CDR2 are ENHRY and SYGVKD. CDR3 length: 16 amino acids. CDR3 region: CAISDPSIDRGTEAFF. In DNA, the CDR3 is TGTGCCATCAGTGACCCTAGTATTGACAGGGGCACTGAAGCTTTCTTT.

This clonotype occurred many times. The genes are TRBV12-3 or TRBV12-4 and TRBJ2-1; TRBD2 agrees at 8 bases. The CDR3 covers 13 residues. V dropped 5 bases and J dropped 10; count of bases not matched to a gene: 7. The CDR3 spells CASSHGLAGEQFF. The DNA of the CDR3 is TGTGCCAGCAGTCACGGACTAGCCGGGGAGCAGTTCTTC.